The subject of this entry is one T cell receptor (beta chain). The antigen is not known. Sequenced by immunoSEQ multiplex PCR; TCRdb stores in-frame clones only, minus some. The sample records around 130,000 clones, approximately 91% being singletons. These data come from a study of T cell responses to AZD1222 COVID-19 vaccine. Study outcomes and limitations: The donors showed a predominance of white British ancestry and of females, with possible underestimation of clonal diversity.

This CDR3 has 16 amino acids. The J gene is TRBJ1-3, the V gene TRBV21-1; the DNA was not compared with TRBD1, the D call given in the table. TRBV21-1 is recorded as a pseudogene. This TCR was sampled from an adult who received the AZD1222 COVID-19 vaccine. The material was peripheral blood, obtained 28 days after the second AZD1222 dose. CDR3 coding DNA: TGTGCCAGCAGCGGTAACAGGGGTACTTCTGGAAACACCATATATTTT. Translation: CASSGNRGTSGNTIYF.